This is a list of T cell receptor beta chains from one sample in a study of blood T cell repertoires in COVID-19. Assay: immunoSEQ multiplex PCR; the TCRdb copy retains only in-frame clones and omits some. The sample records about 300,000 clones, approximately 83% being singletons. The sequenced sample was peripheral blood. These receptors were collected from a woman aged 50 to 60 who had recovered from COVID-19. CDR3s include the opening cysteine and the closing phenylalanine or tryptophan. The D gene is left open where the match is weak. A clone size is listed for some rows: how often the clone was seen (once, few, many), or a class if it is expanded.

14	-	TRBV6-5	TRBD2	TRBJ2-3	TGTGCCAGCAGTTACTTCCGGGAGGTAGATACGCAGTATTTT	CASSYFREVDTQYF
16	-	TRBV5-1	TRBD1	TRBJ2-3	TGCGCCAGCAGCTTGGAGGGCAGGGGGCTTTTAGATACGCAGTATTTT	CASSLEGRGLLDTQYF
14	-	TRBV5-1	TRBD1	TRBJ2-7	TGCGCCAGCAGCTTGGGGATGGGACAGGGGGAGCAGTACTTC	CASSLGMGQGEQYF
14	-	TRBV27	TRBD2	TRBJ2-7	TGTGCCAGCAGTTCGGCGGGAGGGCCGGTCGAGCAGTACTTC	CASSSAGGPVEQYF
17	once	TRBV7-2	TRBD2	TRBJ2-3	TGTGCCAGCAGCTTAGCGTCCCTAGCGGGACTATATAAGACGCAGTATTTT	CASSLASLAGLYKTQYF
16	-	TRBV19	TRBD1	TRBJ1-5	TGTGCCAGTAGTATACCCGGGACAGGGCGCAATCAGCCCCAGCATTTT	CASSIPGTGRNQPQHF
15	-	TRBV10-3	TRBD1	TRBJ2-1	TGTGCCATTTCCCTCGGGACAGCTAGTTACAATGAGCAGTTCTTC	CAISLGTASYNEQFF
14	-	TRBV2	TRBD1	TRBJ2-3	TGTGCCAGCAGAGGGACAGGGGGCTCAGATACGCAGTATTTT	CASRGTGGSDTQYF
19	-	TRBV7-2	TRBD1	TRBJ2-4	TGTGCCAGCAGCTTACGGGCGGGGACAGGAGACTTAGCCAAAAACATTCAGTACTTC	CASSLRAGTGDLAKNIQYF
14	-	TRBV7-9	-	TRBJ2-7	TGTGCCAGCAGCTTAGAGGGGGGGCTCTACGAGCAGTACTTC	CASSLEGGLYEQYF
15	-	TRBV4-2	-	TRBJ2-5	TGTGCCAGCAGCCAAGATGAGGCAGGGTATGAGACCCAGTACTTC	CASSQDEAGYETQYF
13	-	TRBV9	-	TRBJ2-5	TGTGCCAGCAGCGTAAGGGGTATGGAGACCCAGTACTTC	CASSVRGMETQYF
15	-	TRBV9	TRBD1	TRBJ1-2	TGTGCCAGCAGCGTAGGGACCGACAGGGTAGGTGGCTACACCTTC	CASSVGTDRVGGYTF
17	-	TRBV5-1	-	TRBJ1-1	TGCGCCAGCAGCCTCGTCGGCAGGGGAGTTATGAACACTGAAGCTTTCTTT	CASSLVGRGVMNTEAFF
16	-	TRBV19	TRBD2	TRBJ2-7	TGTGCCAGTAGCCGAACTAGCGGGGGCGTGTACTACGAGCAGTACTTC	CASSRTSGGVYYEQYF
15	-	TRBV6-5	TRBD1	TRBJ2-3	TGTGCCAGCACACCGGGACAGGGGTGGGGAGATACGCAGTATTTT	CASTPGQGWGDTQYF
14	-	TRBV5-4	-	TRBJ2-5	TGTGCCAGCAGCTTTAGTCAGGACCAAGAGACCCAGTACTTC	CASSFSQDQETQYF
15	-	TRBV28	TRBD1	TRBJ2-7	TGTGCCAGCAGTTCGGGACAGTCCTCGTCCTACGAGCAGTACTTC	CASSSGQSSSYEQYF
14	-	TRBV28	-	TRBJ1-1	TGTGCCAGCAGCCCGCATAGAGGGGGCACTGAAGCTTTCTTT	CASSPHRGGTEAFF
10	-	TRBV9	-	TRBJ2-1	TGTGCCAGCGGGACGGAGGGGCAGTTCTTC	CASGTEGQFF
13	-	TRBV28	-	TRBJ1-3	TGTGCCAGCAGTTTACAGTATGGAAACACCATATATTTT	CASSLQYGNTIYF
13	-	TRBV5-4	TRBD1	TRBJ2-7	TGTGCCAGCAGCCAGGGGGACCTCTACGAGCAGTACTTC	CASSQGDLYEQYF
15	-	TRBV28	TRBD1	TRBJ1-2	TGTGCCAGCAGTTCCGGGACAGGGGGCAACTATGGCTACACCTTC	CASSSGTGGNYGYTF
15	-	TRBV13	-	TRBJ1-1	TGTGCCAGCAGCTCCCTGGGGACACCGAACACTGAAGCTTTCTTT	CASSSLGTPNTEAFF
14	-	TRBV7-3	TRBD2	TRBJ2-3	TGTGCCAGCAGCCCGGGGGGAAGAGTAGATACGCAGTATTTT	CASSPGGRVDTQYF
14	-	TRBV15	-	TRBJ1-6	TGTGCCACCAGCCTACTGGGGCCTGGGGCACCCCTCCACTTT	CATSLLGPGAPLHF
18	-	TRBV4-3	TRBD1	TRBJ2-6	TGCGCCAGCAGCCAAGATCGAGGGGGCATCTCTGGGGCCAACGTCCTGACTTTC	CASSQDRGGISGANVLTF
14	-	TRBV5-5	-	TRBJ2-2	TGTGCCAGCAGCTCTAGCGTGTCCACCGGGGAGCTGTTTTTT	CASSSSVSTGELFF
14	-	TRBV28	-	TRBJ1-2	TGTGCCAGCAGACCCGGCGGGGGCGACTATGGCTACACCTTC	CASRPGGGDYGYTF
12	-	TRBV12-5	-	TRBJ1-1	TGTGCTAGTGGTTTGCCGGCGGGTCGAGTTTTCTTT	CASGLPAGRVFF
17	-	TRBV27	-	TRBJ2-6	TGTGCCAGCAGCCTTGTTTCCTCGAGCTCTGGGGCCAACGTCCTGACTTTC	CASSLVSSSSGANVLTF
15	-	TRBV6-6	TRBD2	TRBJ2-4	TGTGCCAGCAGTTACAGCGGGAAAGCCAAAAACATTCAGTACTTC	CASSYSGKAKNIQYF
18	-	TRBV27	-	TRBJ2-2	TGTGCCAGCACCCCACTCAGCCAGGGAAAGGGAAACACCGGGGAGCTGTTTTTT	CASTPLSQGKGNTGELFF
11	once	TRBV12-3/TRBV12-4	-	TRBJ2-1	TGTGCCAGCAGCCGTAGCAATGAGCAGTTCTTC	CASSRSNEQFF
14	-	TRBV18	TRBD2	TRBJ2-7	TGTGCCAGCTCACTGAGCGGGAGGGCCGACGAGCAGTACTTC	CASSLSGRADEQYF
13	-	TRBV7-9	-	TRBJ2-7	TGTGCCAGCAGCTTAGCGGACACCTACGAGCAGTACTTC	CASSLADTYEQYF
13	-	TRBV6-2/TRBV6-3	-	TRBJ1-1	TGTGCCAGCAGTTACGGGTGGACAGTTGAAGCTTTCTTT	CASSYGWTVEAFF
15	-	TRBV7-9	-	TRBJ2-1	TGTGCCAGCAGCTCCCGGGTTCCTTCGTACAATGAGCAGTTCTTC	CASSSRVPSYNEQFF
16	-	TRBV4-2	TRBD2	TRBJ2-1	TGTGCCAGCAGCCAAGATCCGACCCGGGGGGTGGGTGAGCAGTTCTTC	CASSQDPTRGVGEQFF
16	few	TRBV30	-	TRBJ1-5	TGTGCCTGGAGCGGATCAGGAGGGGCAAGCAATCAGCCCCAGCATTTT	CAWSGSGGASNQPQHF
16	-	TRBV30	TRBD2	TRBJ2-3	TGTGCCTGGGAAGGATTAGCGGGGTCGAGCACAGATACGCAGTATTTT	CAWEGLAGSSTDTQYF